Listed below are T cell receptor beta chains from one sample, sequenced in a study of T cells after yellow fever vaccination. In TCRdb, the 5' RACE reads were re-called with MiXCR into one record per CDR3 protein. The sample lists roughly 160,000 distinct CDR3 sequences; approximately 6.8% were seen once. The specimen comprised CD4+ T cells sorted from PBMCs, sampled 4 to 5 days after the first yellow fever vaccination. The receptors shown here come from a man aged 18 to 35 who received the YFV17D yellow fever vaccine. Each CDR3 is given with its conserved first and last residue. Each record gives: CDR3 length, clone size, D gene, J gene, V gene, CDR3 protein, CDR3 DNA. D genes are given only for firm matches. Clone size is not always given. Where it is, it says once, few, many or a class for expanded clones.

>14|-|TRBD1|TRBJ1-2|TRBV7-9
CASSTQGAEYGYTF
TGTGCCAGCAGCACCCAGGGGGCGGAATATGGCTACACCTTC
>15|many|TRBD1|TRBJ2-2|TRBV5-1
CASSAGQGAPGELFF
TGCGCCAGCAGCGCGGGACAGGGGGCGCCCGGGGAGCTGTTTTTT
>15|few|-|TRBJ2-5|TRBV9
CASSVGPTSQETQYF
TGTGCCAGCAGCGTAGGGCCTACCTCCCAAGAGACCCAGTACTTC
>14|-|-|TRBJ1-5|TRBV7-2
CASSTDSNNQPQHF
TGTGCCAGCAGCACAGACAGCAACAATCAGCCCCAGCATTTT
>19|-|TRBD2|TRBJ2-3|TRBV4-2
CASSQAGTSGGPGPDTQYF
TGTGCCAGCAGCCAAGCCGGGACTAGCGGGGGCCCCGGACCAGATACGCAGTATTTT
>14|many|-|TRBJ1-2|TRBV15
CATSRAIGPRGYTF
TGTGCCACCAGCAGAGCGATAGGGCCACGAGGCTACACCTTC
>14|many|-|TRBJ2-5|TRBV7-3
CASSRDGYQETQYF
TGTGCCAGCAGCCGGGACGGCTACCAAGAGACCCAGTACTTC
>14|-|-|TRBJ1-5|TRBV2
CASTWAGAGQPQHF
TGTGCCAGTACGTGGGCGGGGGCAGGCCAGCCCCAGCATTTT
>12|-|-|TRBJ2-2|TRBV10-3
CAISSGFGELFF
TGTGCCATCAGTTCGGGGTTCGGGGAGCTGTTTTTT
>16|many|-|TRBJ2-5|TRBV5-1
CASSAMLGGGEETQYF
TGCGCCAGCAGCGCAATGCTAGGTGGAGGTGAGGAGACCCAGTACTTC
>15|-|-|TRBJ2-5|TRBV10-3
CAISHRDGVSETQYF
TGTGCCATCAGCCACCGGGACGGAGTGTCAGAGACCCAGTACTTC
>12|-|-|TRBJ2-1|TRBV3-1
CASSQGRYEQFF
TGTGCCAGCAGCCAAGGACGGTATGAGCAGTTCTTC
>14|many|-|TRBJ2-5|TRBV7-2
CASSLAGPQEAQYF
TGTGCCAGCAGCTTAGCAGGCCCGCAAGAGGCCCAGTACTTC
>14|-|-|TRBJ1-5|TRBV5-5
CARSPGPARTTQHF
TGTGCCAGGAGCCCTGGGCCCGCCCGAACGACCCAGCATTTT
>13|-|-|TRBJ2-6|TRBV5-4
CASGLSGANVLTF
TGTGCCAGCGGTTTATCTGGGGCCAACGTCCTGACTTTC
>16|few|-|TRBJ1-4|TRBV7-2
CASSFSPSTRREKLFF
TGTGCCAGCAGCTTCTCTCCCTCCACAAGGAGGGAAAAACTGTTTTTT
>14|-|-|TRBJ1-5|TRBV30
CAWSPPRATQPQHF
TGTGCCTGGAGTCCGCCCAGGGCTACTCAGCCCCAGCATTTT
>19|many|TRBD1|TRBJ1-5|TRBV5-5
CASSPWDSSRTYSNQPQHF
TGTGCCAGCAGCCCTTGGGACAGTTCGAGGACATATAGCAATCAGCCCCAGCATTTT
>14|many|-|TRBJ1-4|TRBV7-2
CASSLGGTNEKLFF
TGTGCCAGCAGCTTAGGGGGGACTAATGAAAAACTGTTTTTT
>22|few|-|TRBJ2-1|TRBV7-3
CASSRLYIVTGPKPLRNNEQFF
TGTGCCAGCAGCCGACTTTACATCGTAACGGGCCCAAAACCCCTACGAAACAATGAGCAGTTCTTC
>14|many|-|TRBJ1-1|TRBV7-2
CASSTQMGYTEAFF
TGTGCCAGCAGCACCCAGATGGGTTATACTGAAGCTTTCTTT
>13|many|-|TRBJ2-6|TRBV29-1
CSAGKDLANVLTF
TGCAGCGCGGGGAAGGACCTTGCCAACGTCCTGACTTTC
>14|-|-|TRBJ1-2|TRBV9
CASSQNSGVGGYTF
TGTGCCAGCAGCCAGAATTCGGGGGTCGGCGGCTACACCTTC
>15|-|TRBD1|TRBJ2-5|TRBV24-1
CATSDGQGYQETQYF
TGTGCCACCAGTGATGGACAGGGGTACCAAGAGACCCAGTACTTC
>17|-|TRBD1|TRBJ2-5|TRBV18
CASSRARDRGTQETQYF
TGTGCCAGCTCACGAGCTCGGGACAGGGGAACCCAAGAGACCCAGTACTTC
>17|few|TRBD2|TRBJ2-3|TRBV3-1
CASSAYIAGGRTDTQYF
TGTGCCAGCAGCGCCTACATAGCGGGGGGACGCACAGATACGCAGTATTTT
>15|many|-|TRBJ1-1|TRBV12-3/TRBV12-4
CASSLLGPGNTEAFF
TGTGCCAGCAGTTTGTTGGGGCCAGGGAACACTGAAGCTTTCTTT
>16|many|TRBD2|TRBJ2-3|TRBV3-1
CASSLGLAAIGDTQYF
TGTGCCAGCAGCCTGGGACTAGCGGCTATTGGCGATACGCAGTATTTT
>16|few|-|TRBJ1-6|TRBV18
CASSPDLGNYNSPLHF
TGTGCCAGCTCACCCGATCTTGGGAACTATAATTCACCCCTCCACTTT
>17|few|-|TRBJ1-2|TRBV15
CATTPRPQGNLNYGYTF
TGTGCCACCACCCCTCGTCCCCAGGGGAACCTTAACTATGGCTACACCTTC
>12|many|-|TRBJ2-3|TRBV9
CASSVSEDTQYF
TGTGCCAGCAGCGTATCCGAAGATACGCAGTATTTT
>11|few|TRBD1|TRBJ2-7|TRBV29-1
CSVATGGEQYF
TGCAGCGTTGCGACAGGGGGCGAGCAGTACTTC
>14|many|-|TRBJ1-5|TRBV7-2
CASSLAGRNQPQHF
TGTGCCAGCAGCTTAGCGGGGCGCAATCAGCCCCAGCATTTT
>16|few|-|TRBJ1-1|TRBV11-2
CASSLNRARVGTEAFF
TGTGCCAGCAGCTTGAACAGGGCGAGGGTGGGCACTGAAGCTTTCTTT
>13|-|-|TRBJ2-4|TRBV27
CASTRGPEEIQYF
TGTGCCAGCACCCGCGGGCCAGAGGAGATTCAGTACTTC
>18|many|-|TRBJ2-6|TRBV28
CASRLYSGLSSGANVLTF
TGTGCCAGCAGGCTCTACTCGGGACTCAGCTCTGGGGCCAACGTCCTGACTTTC
>16|many|-|TRBJ1-5|TRBV5-1
CASSLGGAGWDQPQHF
TGCGCCAGCAGCTTGGGGGGCGCAGGGTGGGATCAGCCCCAGCATTTT
>17|many|-|TRBJ1-5|TRBV6-2/TRBV6-3
CASSYSFRSTSNQPQHF
TGTGCCAGCAGTTACTCGTTTAGGTCAACTAGCAATCAGCCCCAGCATTTT
>14|-|-|TRBJ1-5|TRBV20-1
CSATSGGSNQPQHF
TGCAGTGCTACCTCGGGGGGGAGCAATCAGCCCCAGCATTTT
>14|few|TRBD1|TRBJ2-3|TRBV6-5
CASSYDRGADTQYF
TGTGCCAGCAGTTACGACAGGGGAGCAGATACGCAGTATTTT
>14|many|TRBD1|TRBJ2-7|TRBV10-3
CAIRGTGGTYEQYF
TGTGCCATCAGGGGGACAGGGGGGACCTACGAGCAGTACTTC
>13|few|-|TRBJ2-5|TRBV7-9
CASTSGAQETQYF
TGTGCCAGCACGTCGGGGGCCCAAGAGACCCAGTACTTC
>16|many|-|TRBJ2-1|TRBV5-1
CASSTDSNAFYNEQFF
TGCGCCAGCAGCACGGACAGCAATGCTTTCTACAATGAGCAGTTCTTC